This T cell receptor (beta chain) was sequenced during a study of beta chain features in type 1 diabetes. Overall study: Sorted cells, some 98,000,000 in number, were examined across all samples.

Germline values: CDR1 SNHLY, CDR2 FYNNEI. V dropped 8 bases and J dropped 8 bases, with 19 bases sitting between them. The length of the CDR3 is 13 residues. This clone was observed a handful of times. What it recognizes is unknown. What was sequenced were expressed TCRB transcripts, since all of the isolated RNA had been reverse transcribed. Assay used: immunoSEQ multiplex PCR; TCRdb lists only in-frame clones, some missing. The table records 600,000 or so clones, around 11% of them present only once. Points from the study as a whole: For Type 1 diabetes patients, all four CD4+ subsets carried TCRB CDR3s that were moderately but significantly shorter.

The chain carries TRBV2 and TRBJ2-7; the D gene is possibly TRBD1 (6 bases). This receptor was identified in a man aged 30 to 39 with type 1 diabetes. Source material: naive CD4+ T cells from blood. Here the CDR3 reads CASQGTSGYKQYF. CDR3 sequence (DNA): TGTGCCAGCCAAGGGACAAGTGGCTATAAGCAGTACTTC. Based on the CDR3 plus reference TRBV2 and TRBJ2-7, the full variable domain is EPEVTQTPSHQVTQMGQEVILRCVPISNHLYFYWYRQILGQKVEFLVSFYNNEISEKSEIFDDQFSVERPDGSNFTLKIRSTKLEDSAMYFCASQGTSGYKQYFGPGTRLTVT.